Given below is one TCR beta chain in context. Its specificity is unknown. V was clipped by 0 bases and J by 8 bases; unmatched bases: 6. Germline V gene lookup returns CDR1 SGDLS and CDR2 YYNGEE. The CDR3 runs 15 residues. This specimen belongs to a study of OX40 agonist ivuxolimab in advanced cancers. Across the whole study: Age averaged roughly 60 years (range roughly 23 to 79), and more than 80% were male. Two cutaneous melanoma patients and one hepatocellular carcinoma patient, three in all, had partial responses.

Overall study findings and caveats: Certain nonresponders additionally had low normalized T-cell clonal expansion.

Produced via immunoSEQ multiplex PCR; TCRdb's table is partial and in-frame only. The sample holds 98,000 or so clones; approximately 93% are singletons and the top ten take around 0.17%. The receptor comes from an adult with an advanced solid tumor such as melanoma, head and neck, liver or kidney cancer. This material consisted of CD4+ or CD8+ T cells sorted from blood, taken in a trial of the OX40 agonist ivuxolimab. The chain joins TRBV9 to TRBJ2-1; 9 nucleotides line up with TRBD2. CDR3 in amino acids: CASSVGASGTDEQFF. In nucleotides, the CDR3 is TGTGCCAGCAGCGTAGGGGCTAGCGGGACGGATGAGCAGTTCTTC. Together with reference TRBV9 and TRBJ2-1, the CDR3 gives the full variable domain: DSGVTQTPKHLITATGQRVTLRCSPRSGDLSVYWYQQSLDQGLQFLIQYYNGEERAKGNILERFSAQQFPDLHSELNLSSLELGDSALYFCASSVGASGTDEQFFGPGTRLTVL.